This TCR beta chain was identified in a study of blood T cells in healthy people across ages. Study-level results: Higher diversity and more naive CD4+ cells were features of long-lived donors, compared to aged donors.

The authors ran a second PCR of 7 to 11 cycles using a sample-barcoded 5' primer and a J-beta primer mix. TCRdb re-analysed the 5' RACE reads in MiXCR, keeping a single row per CDR3 protein. The repertoire holds 710,000 or so distinct CDR3 sequences, with over 20% as singletons. This clonotype showed up just a few times. Its matching antigen is unknown. Trimming removed 5 bases at V and 5 bases at J, with 12 bases between. The CDR3 consists of 14 residues. The V gene's germline CDR1 is SGHTA and CDR2 FQGNSA. Sequencing used blood. The V and J genes are TRBV7-2 and TRBJ1-4; tentatively, D is TRBD1 (5 bases). The sequence derives from a man in his 70s in good health. This chain's CDR3 is CASSPPGRNEKLFF. The CDR3 region has the DNA TGTGCCAGCAGCCCACCGGGGCGAAATGAAAAACTGTTTTTT. The full variable domain, with the rest looked up from reference TRBV7-2 and TRBJ1-4, is GAGVSQSPSNKVTEKGKDVELRCDPISGHTALYWYRQSLGQGLEFLIYFQGNSAPDKSGLPSDRFSAERTGGSVSTLTIQRTQQEDSAVYLCASSPPGRNEKLFFGSGTQLSVL.